This record concerns one TCR beta chain sequence. Its antigen remains undetermined. Within one base of it there is no much larger clone, and no base qualities were kept. The immunoSEQ Assay, a bias-controlled multiplex PCR, was used to amplify TCRbeta CDR3 regions from genomic DNA. Per the original workflow: Within the assay, amplification of reference gene primers was used to estimate how many nucleated cells each sample contained. Sequence reads were collapsed and filtered to measure the absolute abundance of every unique TCRbeta CDR3 rearrangement. For each sample, productive Simpson clonality was calculated by taking the square root of Simpson's diversity index across productive rearrangements. Imported from immuneACCESS, the table was reduced by TCRdb to in-frame sequences with V and J called. These copies leave out some clones; in studies compared against another copy, an unresolved V gene accounts for under half, and the cause of the remainder is not known. V, J and clone size are taken as reported in that table, and D and trimming were inferred from the DNA itself. In this sample the table shows 75,000 to 95,000 clones, about four fifths of which occur a single time. The ten largest clonotypes hold less than 6% of the sample.

This sample was taken from a study of blood T cell repertoires in COVID-19 (dated by TCRdb to 2020 to 2022). About the full investigation: Samples from collaborators originated in the United States, Italy and Spain and spanned both the acute and convalescent phases of COVID-19. The material from the prospective study consisted of cDNA or gDNA derived from T cells, B-cell-depleted T cells, or PBMCs. Subjects who had been exposed to COVID-19, were actively infected with it, or had recovered from it provided the deeply sampled blood TCRbeta repertoires that made up the dataset. The repertoires were made available in a free public database intended to serve as a resource for research on the immune response to SARS-CoV-2. Samples came from the ongoing ImmuneRACE study (first 160 participants) plus 1,254 subjects from 6 global collaborators. The sample metadata nearly always contained a de-identified subject ID, COVID-19 status, age in years and sex. HLA class I and class II types, where available, came from metadata supplied by the sample provider rather than from assay-based typing. The paper as a whole reports these results and caveats: How much clinical and demographic metadata was included differed by source and by participant, and the metadata was provided uncurated.

Each collaborating institution followed its own protocols to collect whole blood in K2EDTA tubes. For TCRbeta analysis, collaborator samples were shipped as frozen whole blood, as isolated PBMCs, or as DNA extracted from either sample type. This TCR derives from a woman aged 80 or older with active or convalescent COVID-19. Sequenced sample: peripheral blood.

The CDR3 region has the sequence CASSPGQGIASPLHF. Here is the DNA: TGTGCCAGCAGTCCCGGACAGGGGATCGCTTCACCCCTCCACTTT. The chain is encoded by TRBV27 joined to TRBJ1-6, and 9 junctional nucleotides match TRBD1. Relative to germline, V is missing 5 bases and J is missing 9 bases, with 8 bases of the junction outside any gene match. The germline V gene (reference sequence) yields MNHEY for CDR1 and SMNVEV for CDR2. CDR3 length: 15 amino acids, cysteine to phenylalanine. The only DNA kept is the CDR3, 45 bases in frame from the first base.